One and the same sample provided the 8 T cell receptor beta chains below, sequenced in a study of graft-versus-host responses after intestinal transplantation listed by TCRdb under 2021. The receptor library was made with the immunoSEQ multiplex PCR assay. TCRdb took this table from immuneACCESS and kept in-frame rearrangements with V and J called. Such tables lack part of the clones; where checked against another copy, unresolved V genes explain under half of the gap, and the rest is unexplained. The sample table shows fewer than 85,000 clones, and around 90% are seen once. Of the sample, around 2.7% is held by the ten largest clones. Their antigen targets remain unknown. The time point label, read with the paper, signifies: cells obtained before transplantation from donor or recipient. Here the sequenced sample was unstimulated CD8+ T cells sorted from spleen or lymph node cells, taken before intestinal transplant. The receptors were sampled from a human donor who received an intestinal transplant.

This chain uses TRBV6-6 with TRBJ1-4; D possibly corresponds to TRBD1 (5 bases). The CDR3 has 14 residues. Trimming shortened V by 4 bases and J by 8 bases, and 14 bases separated the two germline ends. Looked up from germline, CDR1 is MNHNY and CDR2 is SVGAGI (reference sequence). CDR3 nucleotide sequence: TGTGCCAGCAGTTCTCAGGGTTCCGGGGAAAAACTGTTTTTT. Translation: CASSSQGSGEKLFF.

The CDR3 region is CASSSGGRGYTF. CDR3 bases: TGTGCCAGCAGCTCAGGGGGCCGGGGCTACACCTTC. The chain links TRBV7-9 to TRBJ1-2; 8 bases are a match to TRBD1. V was clipped by 4 bases and J by 8 bases; unmatched bases: 3. The CDR3 runs to 12 residues. Germline V gives CDR1 SEHNR, CDR2 FQNEAQ (reference sequence).

The chain employs TRBV6-1 and TRBJ1-4, with D unresolved. Per germline, CDR1 MNHNS and CDR2 SASEGT. V was pared by 11 bases and J by 6 bases, with 16 bases between. There are 13 residues in the CDR3. CDR3 in DNA: TGTGCCGTAACGGAAAGCGGGGATGAAAAACTGTTTTTT. Amino acid sequence: CAVTESGDEKLFF.

V usage is TRBV2 and J usage is TRBJ2-7; 9 bases are shared with TRBD1. The CDR3 covers 18 residues. After removal of 4 bases from V and 3 bases from J, the junction contained 16 bases not matched to a gene. Germline CDR1 and CDR2: SNHLY and FYNNEI. CDR3 amino acids: CASSGTGAATGYYYEQYF. The CDR3 nucleotides are TGTGCCAGCAGTGGGACAGGGGCCGCAACCGGCTACTACTACGAGCAGTACTTC.

The chain joins TRBV28 to TRBJ2-3; 7 positions match TRBD2. With 7 bases clipped from V and 1 base from J, the junction kept 11 bases outside the gene matches. The CDR3 contains 16 residues. Germline assignment: CDR1 MDHEN and CDR2 SYDVKM. The CDR3 bases are TGTGCCAGCAACCCGGTTATACGGGGGGGCACAGATACGCAGTATTTT. Protein sequence: CASNPVIRGGTDTQYF.

This clone was seen only once. The J gene is TRBJ1-5, the V gene TRBV7-8; the D is unclear. Germline CDR1 SGHVS, CDR2 FQNEAQ. This CDR3 contains 14 residues. V gave up 1 base and J gave up 8 bases, with 12 bases separating them. The CDR3 protein is CASSLENTIEPQHF. The CDR3 nucleotides read TGTGCCAGCAGCTTAGAGAACACCATTGAGCCCCAGCATTTT.

The chain employs TRBV27 and TRBJ2-7; D is possibly TRBD2 (6 bases). Germline V CDR1 and CDR2: MNHEY, SMNVEV (reference sequence). V was shortened by 3 bases and J by 7 bases, with 13 bases between the two germline ends. This CDR3 is 13 amino acids long. The CDR3 here is CASSLVSGREQYF. For the CDR3, the DNA is TGTGCCAGCAGTTTGGTTTCGGGGAGGGAGCAGTACTTC.

The rearrangement uses TRBV7-9 and TRBJ2-7; tentatively, D is TRBD1 (6 bases). The V end lost 5 bases, the J end lost 0 bases, and 14 bases lay between the germline ends. The CDR3 totals 15 residues. In germline, CDR1 is SEHNR, CDR2 FQNEAQ (reference sequence). CDR3 protein: CASSPSGTFSYEQYF. CDR3 nucleotide sequence: TGTGCCAGCAGCCCCTCCGGGACATTCTCCTACGAGCAGTACTTC. Variable domain in full (rest from reference TRBV7-9 and TRBJ2-7): DTGVSQNPRHKITKRGQNVTFRCDPISEHNRLYWYRQTLGQGPEFLTYFQNEAQLEKSRLLSDRFSAERPKGSFSTLEIQRTEQGDSAMYLCASSPSGTFSYEQYFGPGTRLTVT.